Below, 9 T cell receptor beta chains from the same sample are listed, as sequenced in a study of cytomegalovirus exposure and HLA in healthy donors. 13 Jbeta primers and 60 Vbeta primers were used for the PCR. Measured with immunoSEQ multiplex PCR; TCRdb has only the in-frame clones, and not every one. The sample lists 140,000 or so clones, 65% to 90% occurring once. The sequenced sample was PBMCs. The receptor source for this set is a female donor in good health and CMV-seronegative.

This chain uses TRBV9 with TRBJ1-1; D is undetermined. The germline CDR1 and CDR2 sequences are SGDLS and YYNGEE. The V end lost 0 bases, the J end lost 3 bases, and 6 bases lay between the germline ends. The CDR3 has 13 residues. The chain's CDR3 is CASSVDPDTEAFF. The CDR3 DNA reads TGTGCCAGCAGCGTAGATCCCGACACTGAAGCTTTCTTT.

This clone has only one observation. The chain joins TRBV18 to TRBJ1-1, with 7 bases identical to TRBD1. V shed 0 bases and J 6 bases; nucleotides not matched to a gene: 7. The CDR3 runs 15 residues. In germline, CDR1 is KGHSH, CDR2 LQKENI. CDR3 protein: CASSPPNLRGSEAFF. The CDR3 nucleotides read TGTGCCAGCTCACCACCGAACCTCAGGGGGTCTGAAGCTTTCTTT.

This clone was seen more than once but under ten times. The CDR3 region has the DNA TGCAGCGCGCCCTCGGGACTAGCGGGAGGAACGGATACGCAGTATTTT. Its translation is CSAPSGLAGGTDTQYF. The chain recombines TRBV29-1 with TRBJ2-3; 15 bases align to TRBD2. V lost 7 bases to trimming and J lost 6 bases; unmatched junction nucleotides: 11. Germline V gives CDR1 SQVTM, CDR2 ANQGSEA. This CDR3 region has 16 residues.

The CDR3 nucleotides read TGTGCCAGCAGCCCGAGCAATCAGCCCCAGCATTTT. Translating gives CASSPSNQPQHF. The chain has TRBV27 and TRBJ1-5; D is unclear. V lost 6 bases, J lost 1 base, and 4 bases lay in between. Germline V gene sequence: CDR1 MNHEY, CDR2 SMNVEV (reference sequence). The CDR3 extends over 12 amino acids.

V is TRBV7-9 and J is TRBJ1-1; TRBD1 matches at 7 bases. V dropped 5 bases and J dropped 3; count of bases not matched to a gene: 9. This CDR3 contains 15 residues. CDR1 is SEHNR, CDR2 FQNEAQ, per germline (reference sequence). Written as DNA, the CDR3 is TGTGCCAGCAGCCCGCGGACAGGTCGGGACACTGAAGCTTTCTTT. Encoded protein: CASSPRTGRDTEAFF.

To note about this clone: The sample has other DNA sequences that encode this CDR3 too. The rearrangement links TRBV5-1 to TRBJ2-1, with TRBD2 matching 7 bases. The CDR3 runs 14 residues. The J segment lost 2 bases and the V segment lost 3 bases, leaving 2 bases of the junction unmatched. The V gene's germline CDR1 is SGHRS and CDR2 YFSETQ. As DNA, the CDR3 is TGCGCCAGCAGCTCAAGCGGGGCCTACAATGAGCAGTTCTTC. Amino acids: CASSSSGAYNEQFF.

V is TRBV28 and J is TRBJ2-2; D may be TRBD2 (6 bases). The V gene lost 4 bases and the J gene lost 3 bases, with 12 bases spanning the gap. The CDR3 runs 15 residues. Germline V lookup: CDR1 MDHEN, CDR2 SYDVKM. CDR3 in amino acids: CASSSPGLYTGELFF. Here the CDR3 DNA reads TGTGCCAGCAGTTCACCGGGACTTTACACCGGGGAGCTGTTTTTT.

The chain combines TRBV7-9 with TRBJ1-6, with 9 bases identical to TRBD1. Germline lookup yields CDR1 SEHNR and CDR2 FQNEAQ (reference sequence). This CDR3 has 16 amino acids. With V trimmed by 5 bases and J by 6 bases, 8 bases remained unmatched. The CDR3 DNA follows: TGTGCCAGCAGCGGGACAGGGCTAGAGGTTAATTCACCCCTCCACTTT. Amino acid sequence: CASSGTGLEVNSPLHF.

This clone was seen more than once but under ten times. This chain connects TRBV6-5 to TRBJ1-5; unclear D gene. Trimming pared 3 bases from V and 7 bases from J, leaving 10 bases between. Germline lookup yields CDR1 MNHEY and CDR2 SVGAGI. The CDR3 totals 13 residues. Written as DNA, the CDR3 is TGTGCCAGCAGTTATGAAGGCGGGCAGCCCCAGCATTTT. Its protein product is CASSYEGGQPQHF.